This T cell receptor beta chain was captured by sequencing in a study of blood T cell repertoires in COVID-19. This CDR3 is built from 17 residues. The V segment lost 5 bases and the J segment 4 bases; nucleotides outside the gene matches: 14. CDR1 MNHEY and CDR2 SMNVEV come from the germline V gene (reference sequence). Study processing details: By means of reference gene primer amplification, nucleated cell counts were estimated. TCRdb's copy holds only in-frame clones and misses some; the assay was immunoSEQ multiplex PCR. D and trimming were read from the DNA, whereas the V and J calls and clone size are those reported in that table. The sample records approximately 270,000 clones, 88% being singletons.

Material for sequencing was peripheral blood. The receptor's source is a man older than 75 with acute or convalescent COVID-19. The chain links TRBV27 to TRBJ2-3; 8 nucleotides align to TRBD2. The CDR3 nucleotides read TGTGCCAGCAGTCCACCCCCCCCAGCGGGAGTGGCAGATACGCAGTATTTT. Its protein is CASSPPPPAGVADTQYF.